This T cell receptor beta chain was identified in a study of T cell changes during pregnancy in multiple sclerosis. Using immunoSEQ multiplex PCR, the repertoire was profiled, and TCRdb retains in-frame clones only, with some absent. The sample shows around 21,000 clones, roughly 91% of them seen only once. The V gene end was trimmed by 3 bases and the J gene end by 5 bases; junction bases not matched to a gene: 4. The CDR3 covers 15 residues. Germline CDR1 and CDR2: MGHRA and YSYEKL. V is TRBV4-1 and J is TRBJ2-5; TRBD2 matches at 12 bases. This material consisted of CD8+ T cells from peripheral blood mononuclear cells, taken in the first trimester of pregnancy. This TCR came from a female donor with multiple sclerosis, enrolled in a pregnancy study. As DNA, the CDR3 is TGCGCCAGCAGCCAGACTAGCGGGAGTTTGGAGACCCAGTACTTC. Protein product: CASSQTSGSLETQYF.